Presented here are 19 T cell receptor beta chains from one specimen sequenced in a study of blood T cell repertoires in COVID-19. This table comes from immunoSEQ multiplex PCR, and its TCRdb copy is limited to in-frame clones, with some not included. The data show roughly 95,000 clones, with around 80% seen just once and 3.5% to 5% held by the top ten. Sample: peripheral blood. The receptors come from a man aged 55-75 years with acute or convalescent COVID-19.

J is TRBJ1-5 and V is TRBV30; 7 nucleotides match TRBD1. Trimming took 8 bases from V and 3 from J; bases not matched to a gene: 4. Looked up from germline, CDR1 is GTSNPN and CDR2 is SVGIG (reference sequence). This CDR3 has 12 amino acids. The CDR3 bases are TGTGCCACGGGGACAGCCAATCAGCCCCAGCATTTT. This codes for CATGTANQPQHF.

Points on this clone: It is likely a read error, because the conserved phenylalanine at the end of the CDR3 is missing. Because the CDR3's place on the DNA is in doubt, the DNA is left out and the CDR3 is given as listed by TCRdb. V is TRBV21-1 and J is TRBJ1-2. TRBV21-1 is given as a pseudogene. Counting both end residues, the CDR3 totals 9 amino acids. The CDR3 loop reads CASTEPGGD.

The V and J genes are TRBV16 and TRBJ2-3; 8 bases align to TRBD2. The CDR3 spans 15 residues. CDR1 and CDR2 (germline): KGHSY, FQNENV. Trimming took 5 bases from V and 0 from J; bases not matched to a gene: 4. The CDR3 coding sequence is TGTGCCAGCAGCTCTGGACTAGCTAGCACAGATACGCAGTATTTT. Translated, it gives CASSSGLASTDTQYF. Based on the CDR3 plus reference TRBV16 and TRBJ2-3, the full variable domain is GEEVAQTPKHLVRGEGQKAKLYCAPIKGHSYVFWYQQVLKNEFKFLISFQNENVFDETGMPKERFSAKCLPNSPCSLEIQATKLEDSAVYFCASSSGLASTDTQYFGPGTRLTVL.

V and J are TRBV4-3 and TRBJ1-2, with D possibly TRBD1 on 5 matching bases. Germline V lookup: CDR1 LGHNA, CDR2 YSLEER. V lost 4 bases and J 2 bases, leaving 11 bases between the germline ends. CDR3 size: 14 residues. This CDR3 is CASSRQIGNYGYTF. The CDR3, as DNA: TGCGCCAGCAGCCGACAGATTGGCAACTATGGCTACACCTTC.

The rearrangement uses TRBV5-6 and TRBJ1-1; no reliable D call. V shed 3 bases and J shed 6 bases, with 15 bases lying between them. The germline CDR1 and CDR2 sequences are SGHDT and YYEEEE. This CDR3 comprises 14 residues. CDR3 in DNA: TGTGCCAGCAGCTCGGGCGTCCGGCGGGCTGAAGCTTTCTTT. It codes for CASSSGVRRAEAFF.

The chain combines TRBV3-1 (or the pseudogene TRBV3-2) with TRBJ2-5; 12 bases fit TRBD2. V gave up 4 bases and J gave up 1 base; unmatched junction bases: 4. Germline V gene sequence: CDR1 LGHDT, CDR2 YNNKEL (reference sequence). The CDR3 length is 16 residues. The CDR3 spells CASSPTSGGLQETQYF. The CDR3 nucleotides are TGTGCCAGCAGCCCGACTAGCGGGGGACTCCAAGAGACCCAGTACTTC.

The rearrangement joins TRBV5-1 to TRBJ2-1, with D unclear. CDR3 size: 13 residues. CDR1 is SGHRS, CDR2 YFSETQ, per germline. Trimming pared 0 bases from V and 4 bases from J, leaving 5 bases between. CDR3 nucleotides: TGCGCCAGCAGCTTGGGAGAATACAATGAGCAGTTCTTC. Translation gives CASSLGEYNEQFF.

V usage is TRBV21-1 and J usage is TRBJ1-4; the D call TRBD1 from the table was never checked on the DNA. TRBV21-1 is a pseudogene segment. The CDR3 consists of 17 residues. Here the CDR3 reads CASSTCKGRTGDEKLFF. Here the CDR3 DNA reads TGTGCCAGCAGCACTTGCAAAGGAAGGACAGGAGATGAAAAACTGTTTTTT.

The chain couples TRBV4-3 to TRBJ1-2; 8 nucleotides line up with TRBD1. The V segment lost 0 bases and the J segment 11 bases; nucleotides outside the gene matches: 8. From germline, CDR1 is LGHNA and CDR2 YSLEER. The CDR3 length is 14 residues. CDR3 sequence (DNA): TGCGCCAGCAGCCAAGATTTGTCCAGGGGGCAATACACCTTC. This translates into CASSQDLSRGQYTF.

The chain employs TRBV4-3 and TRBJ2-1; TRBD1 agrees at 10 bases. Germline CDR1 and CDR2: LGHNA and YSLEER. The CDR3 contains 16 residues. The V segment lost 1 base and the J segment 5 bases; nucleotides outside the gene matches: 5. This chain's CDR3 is CASSQAGTGDHNEQFF. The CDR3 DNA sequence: TGCGCCAGCAGCCAAGCCGGGACAGGGGATCACAATGAGCAGTTCTTC.

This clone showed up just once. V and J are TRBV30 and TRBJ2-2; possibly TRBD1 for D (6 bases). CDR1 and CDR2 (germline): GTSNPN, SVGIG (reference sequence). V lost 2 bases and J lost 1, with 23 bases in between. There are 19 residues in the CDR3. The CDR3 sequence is CAWSRLVYRARLNTGELFF. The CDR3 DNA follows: TGTGCCTGGAGTCGGCTGGTGTACAGGGCTAGACTGAACACCGGGGAGCTGTTTTTT.

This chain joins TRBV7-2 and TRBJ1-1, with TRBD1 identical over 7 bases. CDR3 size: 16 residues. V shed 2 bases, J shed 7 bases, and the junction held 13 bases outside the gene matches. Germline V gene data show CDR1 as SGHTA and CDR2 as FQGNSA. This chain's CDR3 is CASSLRGVTSGGEAFF. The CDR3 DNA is TGTGCCAGCAGCTTAAGGGGGGTAACGTCAGGGGGTGAAGCTTTCTTT.

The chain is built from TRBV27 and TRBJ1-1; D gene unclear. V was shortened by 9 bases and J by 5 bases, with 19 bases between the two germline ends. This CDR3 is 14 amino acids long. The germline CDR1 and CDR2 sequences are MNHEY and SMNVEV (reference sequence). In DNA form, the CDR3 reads TGTGCCAGACTAGAGCAGTGGGATAGGACTGAAGCTTTCTTT. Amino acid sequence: CARLEQWDRTEAFF.

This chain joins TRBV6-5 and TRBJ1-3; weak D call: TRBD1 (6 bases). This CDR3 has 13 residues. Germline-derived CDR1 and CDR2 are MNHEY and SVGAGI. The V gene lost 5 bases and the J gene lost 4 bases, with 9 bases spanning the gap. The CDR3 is CASSSGGGNTIYF. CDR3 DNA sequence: TGTGCCAGCAGTAGCGGGGGCGGAAACACCATATATTTT.

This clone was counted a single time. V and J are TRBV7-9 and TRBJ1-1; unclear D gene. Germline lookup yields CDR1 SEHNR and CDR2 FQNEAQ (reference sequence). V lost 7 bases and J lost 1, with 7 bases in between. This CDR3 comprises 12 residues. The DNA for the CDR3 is TGTGCCAGCAAGCTCCCGAACACTGAAGCTTTCTTT. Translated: CASKLPNTEAFF.

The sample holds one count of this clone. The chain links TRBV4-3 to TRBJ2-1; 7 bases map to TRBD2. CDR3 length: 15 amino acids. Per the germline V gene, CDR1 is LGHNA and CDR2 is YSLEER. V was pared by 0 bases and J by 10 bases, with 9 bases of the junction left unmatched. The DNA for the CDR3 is TGCGCCAGCAGCCAAGACCTTTTTACTAGCGCCGAGCAGTTCTTC. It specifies CASSQDLFTSAEQFF.

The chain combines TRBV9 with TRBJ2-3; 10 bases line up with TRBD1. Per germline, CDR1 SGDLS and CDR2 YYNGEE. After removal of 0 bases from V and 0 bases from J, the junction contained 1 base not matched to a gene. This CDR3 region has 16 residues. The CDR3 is CASSVGTGGSTDTQYF. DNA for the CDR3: TGTGCCAGCAGCGTAGGGACAGGGGGGAGCACAGATACGCAGTATTTT.

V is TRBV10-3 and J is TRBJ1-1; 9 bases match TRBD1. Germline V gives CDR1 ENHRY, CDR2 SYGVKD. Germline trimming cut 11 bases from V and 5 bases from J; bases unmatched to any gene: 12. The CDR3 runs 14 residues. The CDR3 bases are TGTGCCGCCAAGGGGGACAGGGTCAGGACTGAAGCTTTCTTT. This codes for CAAKGDRVRTEAFF.

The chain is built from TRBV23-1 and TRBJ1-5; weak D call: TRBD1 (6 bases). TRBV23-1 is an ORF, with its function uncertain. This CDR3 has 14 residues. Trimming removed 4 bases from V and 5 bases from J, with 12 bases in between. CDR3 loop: CASSPTQGDQPQHF. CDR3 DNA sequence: TGCGCCAGCAGTCCGACACAGGGAGATCAGCCCCAGCATTTT.